This T cell receptor (beta chain) was recorded in a study of blood T cell repertoires in COVID-19. Study-level background: The samples span acute and convalescent COVID-19 from the United States, Italy and Spain. Sources were T cells, B-cell-depleted T cells, or PBMCs; the material itself was cDNA or gDNA.

This clone occurred once. Per the authors' pipeline: Amplified reference gene primers provided the basis for estimating nucleated cell counts. Clones were read by immunoSEQ multiplex PCR, and TCRdb kept only the in-frame ones, dropping some. The V and J calls and clone size are taken from that table; D and trimming were inferred from the DNA. Among approximately 52,000 clones, roughly 80% were seen once, and the ten largest hold approximately 12%. The CDR3 spans 15 residues. From germline, CDR1 is KGHSH and CDR2 LQKENI. V lost 2 bases and J lost 2, with 12 bases in between. The sequenced material came from peripheral blood. The chain carries TRBV18 and TRBJ2-5; D might be TRBD1 (5 bases). This sequence was found in a woman older than 75 with acute or convalescent COVID-19. Here the CDR3 reads CASSPATANQETQYF. The CDR3 nucleotides are TGTGCCAGCTCACCAGCGACAGCTAATCAAGAGACCCAGTACTTC.